This T cell receptor (beta chain) was profiled in a study of blood T cell repertoires in COVID-19. Whole-study context: Acute-phase and convalescent COVID-19 samples originated in the United States, Italy and Spain. Nucleic acid was either cDNA or gDNA, and it came from T cells, B-cell-depleted T cells, or PBMCs.

Germline values: CDR1 LNHDA, CDR2 SQIVND (reference sequence). Unmatched junction bases numbered 3, after V lost 6 bases and J lost 3 bases. CDR3 size: 14 residues. Two consecutive negative NP/OP PCR tests, clearance, or resolved symptoms defined Cohort 3 recovery. Original methodology: The authors estimated nucleated cell counts from reference gene primer amplification. Measured with immunoSEQ multiplex PCR; TCRdb has only the in-frame clones, and not every one. V and J calls and clone size follow that table, whereas D and trimming were derived from the DNA. This table holds roughly 330,000 clones, 70% to 90% found once.

This receptor was taken from a woman younger than 45 who had recovered from COVID-19. The source material was PBMCs or T cells enriched from blood (not recorded which). The chain carries TRBV19 and TRBJ2-3; 10 bases align to TRBD2. The chain's CDR3 is CASRLAGETDTQYF. CDR3 sequence (DNA): TGTGCCAGTAGGCTAGCGGGGGAAACAGATACGCAGTATTTT.